These 29 T cell receptor beta chains were all obtained from the same sample, sequenced in a study of shared clonotypes between healthy human individuals. The naive CD8 fraction comprised CD45RO-negative cells positively selected for CCR7 and excluded terminally differentiated effector memory CD45RA+ cells. Assay used: immunoSEQ multiplex PCR; TCRdb lists only in-frame clones, some missing. The table shows 450,000 to 700,000 clones, with 95% to 96% occurring only once. The source material was naive CD8+ T cells sorted from blood. Source of these receptors: a woman in her 30s in good health.

The chain recombines TRBV10-2 with TRBJ1-5; 7 nucleotides align to TRBD1. The V segment lost 6 bases and the J segment 5 bases; nucleotides outside the gene matches: 10. The CDR3 runs 15 residues. The V gene's germline CDR1 is WSHSY and CDR2 SAAADI. CDR3 sequence: CASRVDRARDQPQHF. CDR3 DNA: TGCGCCAGCAGAGTTGACAGGGCCCGGGATCAGCCCCAGCATTTT.

This chain uses TRBV28 with TRBJ1-1, with TRBD1 as a possible D gene (6 bases). V was clipped by 10 bases and J by 5 bases, with 20 bases between them. The CDR3 length is 14 residues. CDR1 is MDHEN, CDR2 SYDVKM, per germline. DNA of the CDR3: TGTGCCACCCACAGGGCGACGGGATATACTGAAGCTTTCTTT. Translated, it gives CATHRATGYTEAFF.

V usage is TRBV7-9 and J usage is TRBJ2-1; D is uncertain. In germline, CDR1 is SEHNR, CDR2 FQNEAQ (reference sequence). V dropped 2 bases and J dropped 3 bases, with 8 bases sitting between them. There are 14 residues in the CDR3. CDR3 protein: CASSLSTLYNEQFF. Written as DNA, the CDR3 is TGTGCCAGCAGCTTATCCACGCTCTACAATGAGCAGTTCTTC. The full variable domain, completed using reference TRBV7-9 and TRBJ2-1, is DTGVSQNPRHKITKRGQNVTFRCDPISEHNRLYWYRQTLGQGPEFLTYFQNEAQLEKSRLLSDRFSAERPKGSFSTLEIQRTEQGDSAMYLCASSLSTLYNEQFFGPGTRLTVL.

V is TRBV19 and J is TRBJ1-1, with 7 bases fitting TRBD1. In germline, CDR1 is LNHDA, CDR2 SQIVND (reference sequence). J gave up 6 bases and V 2 bases, and 9 bases lay outside the gene matches. CDR3 length equals 15 residues. CDR3: CASSIFFEGQSEAFF. CDR3 bases: TGTGCCAGTAGTATATTTTTTGAGGGACAGTCTGAAGCTTTCTTT.

This chain uses TRBV5-6 with TRBJ2-3; D is possibly TRBD1 (6 bases). Trimming took off 1 base at V and 0 bases at J, with 12 bases between the two ends. The CDR3 has 16 residues. Germline lookup yields CDR1 SGHDT and CDR2 YYEEEE. The CDR3 nucleotides are TGTGCCAGCAGCTTGCGGATAGGGACAAGCACAGATACGCAGTATTTT. Its protein product is CASSLRIGTSTDTQYF.

J is TRBJ2-7 and V is TRBV28; 8 bases align to TRBD2. The V segment lost 8 bases and the J segment 2 bases; nucleotides outside the gene matches: 11. Per germline, CDR1 MDHEN and CDR2 SYDVKM. This CDR3 region has 15 residues. CDR3 bases: TGTGCCAGCGGCCCAATAGCGGGAATTCCCTACGAGCAGTACTTC. It specifies CASGPIAGIPYEQYF. Full variable domain (rest looked up from reference TRBV28 and TRBJ2-7): DVKVTQSSRYLVKRTGEKVFLECVQDMDHENMFWYRQDPGLGLRLIYFSYDVKMKEKGDIPEGYSVSREKKERFSLILESASTNQTSMYLCASGPIAGIPYEQYFGPGTRLTVT.

V usage is TRBV11-2 and J usage is TRBJ1-1; D might be TRBD1 (6 bases). Trimming cost V 5 bases and J 5 bases, with 21 bases left between them. This CDR3 contains 16 residues. CDR1 and CDR2 from the germline V gene are SGHAT and FQNNGV. CDR3 sequence: CASSPERGGSGTEAFF. The CDR3 bases are TGTGCCAGCAGCCCGGAGCGAGGGGGGTCAGGGACTGAAGCTTTCTTT.

For this clone: A junction end diverges from the germline sequence, so it may reflect a read error. This rearrangement joins TRBV11-2 to TRBJ2-5, with a weak D call TRBD2 (5 bases). The CDR3 totals 10 residues. Per the germline V gene, CDR1 is SGHAT and CDR2 is FQNNGV. The CDR3 coding sequence is TGTGCCAGCAGCGATGGACTGGTAAACTTC. As protein: CASSDGLVNF.

This chain joins TRBV2 and TRBJ1-2, with D perhaps matching TRBD1 (5 bases). The germline CDR1 and CDR2 sequences are SNHLY and FYNNEI. The CDR3 runs 15 residues. Trimming pared 3 bases from V and 7 bases from J, leaving 18 bases between. The CDR3 bases are TGTGCCAGCAGTGACGGGACCCACGGGGACGGTGGCTACACCTTC. Translating gives CASSDGTHGDGGYTF.

CDR3 coding DNA: TGTGCCAGCAGCTTAGTAGGTAATGCAGATACGCAGTATTTT. It is translated as CASSLVGNADTQYF. This rearrangement joins TRBV7-9 to TRBJ2-3, with D unresolved. Per germline, CDR1 SEHNR and CDR2 FQNEAQ (reference sequence). Trimming removed 1 base from V and 4 bases from J, with 9 bases in between. This CDR3 contains 14 residues.

V is TRBV15 and J is TRBJ2-5, with 11 positions matching TRBD2. The CDR3 extends over 14 amino acids. Germline CDR1 LNHNV, CDR2 YYDKDF (reference sequence). J lost 5 bases, V lost 6 bases, and 5 bases had no gene match. This CDR3 is CATSGLAGEETQYF. CDR3 DNA: TGTGCCACCAGTGGACTAGCGGGTGAGGAGACCCAGTACTTC. Full variable domain (outside the CDR3, taken from reference TRBV15 and TRBJ2-5): DAMVIQNPRYQVTQFGKPVTLSCSQTLNHNVMYWYQQKSSQAPKLLFHYYDKDFNNEADTPDNFQSRRPNTSFCFLDIRSPGLGDTAMYLCATSGLAGEETQYFGPGTRLLVL.

This clone has just one count. The J gene is TRBJ1-5, the V gene TRBV2; D is perhaps TRBD1 (6 bases). This CDR3 contains 13 residues. The germline V gene has CDR1 SNHLY and CDR2 FYNNEI. Trimming removed 7 bases from V and 4 bases from J, with 11 bases in between. The CDR3, as DNA: TGTGCCAGCATGGAAGGACAGAATCAGCCCCAGCATTTT. It specifies CASMEGQNQPQHF.

The chain links TRBV11-1 to TRBJ2-1; 10 nucleotides match TRBD2. The CDR3 spans 16 residues. V lost 5 bases to trimming and J lost 2 bases; unmatched junction nucleotides: 6. Germline V gene lookup returns CDR1 SGHAT and CDR2 FQDESV (reference sequence). The CDR3 reads CASSPPGTSAYNEQFF. DNA of the CDR3: TGTGCCAGCAGCCCCCCCGGGACTAGCGCCTACAATGAGCAGTTCTTC.

The chain has TRBV4-1 and TRBJ2-6; 11 bases map to TRBD2. Germline V gene data show CDR1 as MGHRA and CDR2 as YSYEKL. V was clipped by 6 bases and J by 0 bases; unmatched bases: 10. This CDR3 has 19 amino acids. The CDR3 bases are TGCGCCAGCAGGAATCGACTAGCGGGGTTAAGCTCTGGGGCCAACGTCCTGACTTTC. Its protein product is CASRNRLAGLSSGANVLTF.

V is TRBV7-9 and J is TRBJ1-1, with D perhaps TRBD1 (6 bases). CDR3 length equals 15 residues. CDR1 is SEHNR and CDR2 is FQNEAQ in the germline V gene (reference sequence). Trimming removed 6 bases from V and 0 bases from J, with 14 bases in between. CDR3 DNA: TGTGCCAGCAGGGCGGGACGGGACATGAACACTGAAGCTTTCTTT. Translating it yields CASRAGRDMNTEAFF.

To note about this clone: Additional DNA sequences in this sample encode the identical CDR3. The rearrangement links TRBV9 to TRBJ2-7; D possibly corresponds to TRBD1 (6 bases). The germline V and J ends were trimmed by 0 bases and 0 bases, with 10 bases remaining between them. This CDR3 has 15 amino acids. Germline lookup yields CDR1 SGDLS and CDR2 YYNGEE. The CDR3 here is CASSVGSGASYEQYF. The CDR3, as DNA: TGTGCCAGCAGCGTAGGGTCAGGGGCCTCCTACGAGCAGTACTTC.

This chain joins TRBV13 and TRBJ2-2; unclear D gene. The length of the CDR3 is 15 residues. Germline CDR1 PRHDT, CDR2 FYEKMQ (reference sequence). The germline V and J ends were trimmed by 7 bases and 1 base, with 13 bases remaining between them. Here the CDR3 reads CASIDRSLNTGELFF. DNA of the CDR3: TGTGCCAGCATAGATAGGAGCCTGAACACCGGGGAGCTGTTTTTT.

V is TRBV4-1 and J is TRBJ1-1, with D perhaps matching TRBD1 (6 bases). V gave up 3 bases and J gave up 6 bases, with 14 bases separating them. This CDR3 has 14 residues. Germline CDR1 is MGHRA and CDR2 is YSYEKL. This CDR3 reads CASSQENRVAEAFF. The CDR3 bases are TGCGCCAGCAGCCAGGAGAACAGGGTGGCTGAAGCTTTCTTT.

The chain carries TRBV9 and TRBJ2-5; D ambiguous. Germline V gives CDR1 SGDLS, CDR2 YYNGEE. With 3 bases removed from V and 0 bases from J, the gap between germline ends came to 12 bases. The CDR3 runs 15 residues. DNA of the CDR3: TGTGCCAGCAGCGGGGGAACCTCGTACCAAGAGACCCAGTACTTC. Amino acids: CASSGGTSYQETQYF.

This clone occurred once. The sample has other DNA sequences that encode this CDR3 too. CDR3 nucleotides: TGTGCCAGCAGCCTGGAGAAGGAGGAGACCCAGTACTTC. Protein product: CASSLEKEETQYF. The chain links TRBV5-4 to TRBJ2-5; D gene uncertain. CDR1 and CDR2 from the germline V gene are SGHNT and YYREEE (reference sequence). V dropped 4 bases and J dropped 5 bases, with 12 bases sitting between them. This CDR3 has 13 amino acids.

This clone was seen only once. This chain links TRBV6-1 with TRBJ2-1, with D maybe TRBD2 (6 bases). The CDR3 extends over 15 amino acids. V lost 2 bases and J lost 9, with 17 bases in between. Germline lookup yields CDR1 MNHNS and CDR2 SASEGT. The CDR3 spells CASSELPSGVGEQFF. In DNA form, the CDR3 reads TGTGCCAGCAGTGAACTCCCCTCGGGAGTCGGTGAGCAGTTCTTC.

The chain joins TRBV28 to TRBJ2-1; the D gene is possibly TRBD2 (5 bases). This CDR3 has 15 amino acids. Trimming removed 3 bases at V and 5 bases at J, with 14 bases between. Germline CDR1 is MDHEN and CDR2 is SYDVKM. CDR3 region: CASSFVAGYDNEQFF. As DNA, the CDR3 is TGTGCCAGCAGTTTCGTGGCGGGCTACGACAATGAGCAGTTCTTC.

The V gene is TRBV5-4, the J gene TRBJ2-2; D possibly corresponds to TRBD1 (5 bases). V shed 0 bases and J shed 6 bases, with 9 bases lying between them. The germline CDR1 and CDR2 sequences are SGHNT and YYREEE (reference sequence). There are 14 residues in the CDR3. This CDR3 reads CASSLEPGPGELFF. CDR3 DNA sequence: TGTGCCAGCAGCTTGGAGCCAGGGCCCGGGGAGCTGTTTTTT.

This clone was counted a few times. The CDR3 protein is CASSQLGNPNEKLFF. The DNA of the CDR3 is TGTGCCAGCAGTCAATTAGGGAACCCGAATGAAAAACTGTTTTTT. The chain is built from TRBV14 and TRBJ1-4; D gene uncertain. The CDR3 totals 15 residues. The V and J ends lost 6 bases and 5 bases respectively, with 16 bases between them. CDR1 and CDR2 from the germline V gene are SGHDN and FVKESK.

The rearrangement joins TRBV18 to TRBJ2-2, with a possible D match to TRBD1 (5 bases). V dropped 0 bases and J dropped 7 bases, with 15 bases sitting between them. The CDR3 totals 16 residues. The V gene's germline CDR1 is KGHSH and CDR2 LQKENI. The CDR3 reads CASSPPGRDGIGELFF. CDR3 coding DNA: TGTGCCAGCTCACCACCGGGCAGGGATGGAATCGGGGAGCTGTTTTTT.

This chain links TRBV19 with TRBJ2-5; perhaps TRBD2 as D (5 bases). The DNA end is a closer match to TRBJ2-7, so the J assignment may be wrong. The CDR3 totals 14 residues. Looked up from germline, CDR1 is LNHDA and CDR2 is SQIVND (reference sequence). CDR3: CASSILLGVYEQYF. The CDR3 coding sequence is TGTGCCAGTAGTATTCTTCTCGGGGTGTACGAGCAGTACTTC.

This chain connects TRBV27 to TRBJ2-5; 8 bases align to TRBD2. The DNA end lines up better with TRBJ2-7; the J call may be wrong. This CDR3 spans 14 amino acids. Germline CDR1 reads MNHEY; CDR2 reads SMNVEV (reference sequence). CDR3 residues: CASSLTGRGYEQYF. The CDR3 nucleotides are TGTGCCAGCAGTTTGACCGGGAGGGGGTACGAGCAGTACTTC.

The chain joins TRBV6-5 to TRBJ2-7; TRBD1 might be the D (7 bases). Germline V lookup: CDR1 MNHEY, CDR2 SVGAGI. This CDR3 spans 15 amino acids. Trimming cost V 0 bases and J 1 base, with 10 bases left between them. This CDR3 is CASSYSAGGSYEQYF. For the CDR3, the DNA is TGTGCCAGCAGTTACTCGGCAGGGGGGTCCTACGAGCAGTACTTC.

The V call is TRBV7-9, the J call TRBJ1-2; D is undetermined. V was cut by 0 bases and J by 4 bases, with 15 bases left in between. The CDR3 totals 16 residues. Germline CDR1 is SEHNR and CDR2 is FQNEAQ (reference sequence). The CDR3 DNA reads as TGTGCCAGCAGCTTAGCAACTCGAGAGCCGTTCTATGGCTACACCTTC. The encoded protein is CASSLATREPFYGYTF.